The T cell receptor (beta chain) under discussion was sequenced for a study of blood T cell repertoires in COVID-19. Across the study: Italy, Spain and the United States were the sources of the convalescent and acute COVID-19 samples.

Per the original data handling: Reference gene primer amplification in the assay estimated nucleated cell counts. Produced via immunoSEQ multiplex PCR; TCRdb's table is partial and in-frame only. Clonal size and the V and J genes are those of that table, whereas D and trimming came from the DNA. The table has under 500,000 clones, 75% to 90% seen once. The CDR3 consists of 12 residues. The germline gives CDR1 LNHDA, CDR2 SQIVND (reference sequence). The sequenced sample was peripheral blood. The receptor was isolated from a woman aged 25 to 45 with acute or convalescent COVID-19. This chain joins TRBV19 and TRBJ2-5, with TRBD1 identical over 7 bases. CDR3 sequence reads: CASTGREETQYF. The CDR3 nucleotides read TGTGCTTCGACAGGGCGCGAAGAGACCCAGTACTTC.